These T cell receptor beta chains were read from a single sample in a study of PD-L1 blockade in urothelial cancer. TCRdb keeps only in-frame clones here, not all; method: immunoSEQ multiplex PCR. The sample contains around 45,000 clones, around 84% of which appear only once. Sequences were derived from PBMCs, sampled around atezolizumab (anti-PD-L1) treatment. These receptors were collected from a man aged 60 to 69 with urothelial cancer. The CDR3 runs from the conserved cysteine through the conserved F or W. D genes are given only for firm matches. Size is stated for part of the rows, as once, few or many counts, or as a class when the clone is expanded.

V gene	clone size	D gene	J gene	CDR3 DNA	CDR3 protein
TRBV6-4	.	.	TRBJ2-2	TGTGCCAGCAGCCCGGACATGGCGAACACCGGGGAGCTGTTTTTT	CASSPDMANTGELFF
TRBV7-4	.	.	TRBJ2-7	TGTGCCAGCAGCTATCAGTCAGGGGTGATAACTGCCTACGAGCAGTACTTC	CASSYQSGVITAYEQYF
TRBV7-7	.	TRBD1	TRBJ2-5	TGTGCTAGCAGCATAGGGACAGGGGGCCCCCAAGAGACCCAGTACTTC	CASSIGTGGPQETQYF
TRBV7-2	.	.	TRBJ2-7	TGTGCCAGCAGCCTAAAAGGGGGTTACGAGCAGTACTTC	CASSLKGGYEQYF
TRBV12-2	.	.	TRBJ1-4	TGTGCAAGTCGCTTAGTTCTTAATGAAAAACTGTTTTTT	CASRLVLNEKLFF
TRBV6-5	.	TRBD1	TRBJ1-1	TGTGCCAGCAGGACACAGGGGGTCGGAGCTTTCTTT	CASRTQGVGAFF
TRBV29-1	.	.	TRBJ2-5	TGCAGCGTTGAATTCGGGATACAAGAGACCCAGTACTTC	CSVEFGIQETQYF
TRBV21-1	.	.	TRBJ2-7	TGTGCCAGCAGCAAAGGATCCCAGGGTCTGACCTACGAGCAGTACTTC	CASSKGSQGLTYEQYF
TRBV30	.	TRBD1	TRBJ2-7	TGTGCCTGGAGTGTAAGTCGGACAGGGGTAGTGGACGAGCAGTACTTC	CAWSVSRTGVVDEQYF
TRBV6-5	.	.	TRBJ1-3	TGTGCCAGCAGTTTGCGGCTGGATGGAAACACCATATATTTT	CASSLRLDGNTIYF
TRBV27	.	TRBD2	TRBJ2-3	TGTGCCAGCTCAACTCTAGCGGCAAGCACAGATACGCAGTATTTT	CASSTLAASTDTQYF
TRBV6-4	.	.	TRBJ1-4	TGTGCCAGAACCAATGAGGAACTGTTTTTT	CARTNEELFF
TRBV6-5	.	.	TRBJ2-1	TGTGCCAGCAGTCAAGCCGCCGGCTACAATGAGCAGTTCTTC	CASSQAAGYNEQFF
TRBV2	once	.	TRBJ1-3	TGTGCCAGCAGAACCGGGGAAGGAAACACCATATATTTT	CASRTGEGNTIYF
TRBV27	.	.	TRBJ2-7	TGTGCCAGCAATCCGGGGAACTCCTACGAGCAGTACTTC	CASNPGNSYEQYF
TRBV2	.	TRBD1	TRBJ2-7	TGTGCCAGCATGGACAGGGGAACCTACGAGCAGTACTTC	CASMDRGTYEQYF
TRBV19	few	TRBD2	TRBJ2-2	TGTGCCAGTAGTATCCCGTGGGCTAGCGGCAACACCGGGGAGCTGTTTTTT	CASSIPWASGNTGELFF
TRBV5-1	.	TRBD2	TRBJ2-3	TGCGCCAGCAGCGGTGGGGTCAGCGGGGACACAGATACGCAGTATTTT	CASSGGVSGDTDTQYF
TRBV28	.	TRBD2	TRBJ2-3	TGTGCCAGCAGTTTACCTAGCGGGAGAGATACGCAGTATTTT	CASSLPSGRDTQYF
TRBV7-6	.	.	TRBJ2-5	TGTGCCAGCAGCTTTAGCCGCCAAGAGACCCAGTACTTC	CASSFSRQETQYF
TRBV11-2	.	.	TRBJ2-3	TGTGCCAGCAGCCCCCCCCACAGGGGGGGTACGCAGTATTTT	CASSPPHRGGTQYF
TRBV11-3	few	TRBD1	TRBJ2-1	TGTGCCAGAACGACAGGGGGTTTCCCTTACAATGAGCAGTTCTTC	CARTTGGFPYNEQFF
TRBV6-5	.	.	TRBJ2-2	TGTGCCAGCAGTTACGGAGGGGTCCACACCGGGGAGCTGTTTTTT	CASSYGGVHTGELFF
TRBV4-1	.	.	TRBJ2-1	TGCGCCAGCAGCCAAGTCGGCACCCGGAGCTCCTACAATGAGCAGTTCTTC	CASSQVGTRSSYNEQFF
TRBV29-1	.	.	TRBJ2-7	TGCAGCGCCGTGGGCACAGCCTACGAGCAGTACTTC	CSAVGTAYEQYF
TRBV9	.	TRBD2	TRBJ2-1	TGTGCCAGCAGCGTAGGCGAGGGAGGGCCGTTGAATGAGCAGTTCTTC	CASSVGEGGPLNEQFF
TRBV5-5	few	.	TRBJ2-7	TGTGCCAGCAGCTTCAGGCCGAACTACGAGCAGTACTTC	CASSFRPNYEQYF
TRBV6-5	.	.	TRBJ1-2	TGTGCCAGTAGGGGTCCTACTAACTATGGCTACACCTTC	CASRGPTNYGYTF
TRBV30	.	TRBD1	TRBJ2-7	TGTGCCTGGAGTGTACGGAAACAGGGGACCATCTCCTACGAGCAGTACTTC	CAWSVRKQGTISYEQYF
TRBV2	.	TRBD1	TRBJ2-5	TGTGCCAGCAGCCGGGACAGGGAGGAGACCCAGTACTTC	CASSRDREETQYF
TRBV5-6	.	.	TRBJ2-7	TGTGCCAGCAGCTTTCAGGGGCGCTCCCCCTACGAGCAGTACTTC	CASSFQGRSPYEQYF
TRBV28	once	.	TRBJ2-5	TGTGCCAGCAGTACTAGATCGCGGGCCCAGTACTTC	CASSTRSRAQYF
TRBV11-2	.	TRBD2	TRBJ2-3	TGTGCCAGCAGCCGGTCGGGACTAGGGAGCACAGATACGCAGTATTTT	CASSRSGLGSTDTQYF
TRBV11-2	.	TRBD1	TRBJ2-2	TGTGCCAGCAGCTTAGGACAGGGTCTGGTGACCGGGGAGCTGTTTTTT	CASSLGQGLVTGELFF
TRBV19	few	TRBD1	TRBJ1-2	TGTGCCAGTAGTATCAGGGACAGGGGAGATGGCTACACCTTC	CASSIRDRGDGYTF
TRBV6-5	.	.	TRBJ1-4	TGTGCCTCCAGCGTGAGAGCAACTAATGAAAAACTGTTTTTT	CASSVRATNEKLFF
TRBV5-1	once	TRBD2	TRBJ2-1	TGCGCCAGCAGCTTGGGGCTCCCAGCGGGAGGCGGAGGCTCCTACAATGAGCAGTTCTTC	CASSLGLPAGGGGSYNEQFF
TRBV6-8	few	.	TRBJ2-7	TGTGCCAGCAGACGGCCCAGGGGCGCTTACGAGCAGTACTTC	CASRRPRGAYEQYF
TRBV6-5	.	.	TRBJ2-1	TGTGCCAGCAGTCAGACCGGGATAGAATACAATGAGCAGTTCTTC	CASSQTGIEYNEQFF
TRBV7-8	.	.	TRBJ2-5	TGTGCCAGCAGCCCGGGTGGGACCCAGTACTTC	CASSPGGTQYF
TRBV5-6	.	TRBD2	TRBJ2-2	TGTGCCAGCAGCTTTGGTTCGCTAGCGGGGAACACCGGGGAGCTGTTTTTT	CASSFGSLAGNTGELFF
TRBV19	.	TRBD1	TRBJ1-3	TGTGCCAGTACCCCGGGACAGGGACGTGGAAACACCATATATTTT	CASTPGQGRGNTIYF
TRBV15	.	TRBD1	TRBJ1-1	TGTGCCACCAGCAGTGGAATCGTAGGGGGCCTCACTGAAGCTTTCTTT	CATSSGIVGGLTEAFF
TRBV9	.	.	TRBJ2-3	TGTGCCAGCAGCGTACGGGGAGTGGGCACGCAGTATTTT	CASSVRGVGTQYF
TRBV6-1	.	.	TRBJ2-1	TGTGCCAGCAGTGAAGTGGGGGGAGTCGATGAGCAGTTCTTC	CASSEVGGVDEQFF
TRBV19	.	.	TRBJ2-5	TGTGCCAGTAGTATTGAGGGCCCCCAAGAGACCCAGTACTTC	CASSIEGPQETQYF
TRBV19	few	.	TRBJ1-1	TGTGCCAGTAATCGACAGCCGAACACTGAAGCTTTCTTT	CASNRQPNTEAFF
TRBV4-2	.	TRBD2	TRBJ2-5	TGTGCCAGCAGCCAAGACGCTAGCGGGAGGGCCCTCGTTTTGGAGACCCAGTACTTC	CASSQDASGRALVLETQYF
TRBV5-1	.	.	TRBJ2-1	TGCGCCAGCAGCTTAAACGAGGCGGGGTCCTACAATGAGCAGTTCTTC	CASSLNEAGSYNEQFF
TRBV18	.	.	TRBJ1-2	TGTGCCAGCTCAACCGACCTAGCTAACTATGGCTACACCTTC	CASSTDLANYGYTF
TRBV5-1	.	.	TRBJ1-4	TGCGCCAGCGGAACTGGCCACTCGGGGGATAATGAAAAACTGTTTTTT	CASGTGHSGDNEKLFF
TRBV19	.	TRBD1	TRBJ1-6	TGTGCCAGTAGTATACAGGGGGGTAATTCACCCCTCCACTTT	CASSIQGGNSPLHF
TRBV28	.	.	TRBJ1-2	TGTGCCAGCAGTTTATCCGCCCCTGGGCAAGTCCATGGCTACACCTTC	CASSLSAPGQVHGYTF
TRBV2	.	TRBD1	TRBJ2-2	TGTGCCAGCAGGGGACAGGGTGGCACCGGGGAGCTGTTTTTT	CASRGQGGTGELFF
TRBV29-1	.	TRBD2	TRBJ2-1	TGCAGCGTTCGTAGCGGGGGGGCGGGTGAGCAGTTCTTC	CSVRSGGAGEQFF